A single sample gave rise to the 23 T cell receptor beta chains below, sequenced in a study of T cells in Graves' hyperthyroidism and ophthalmopathy. The CDR3 regions of TCR beta were amplified from RNA transcripts. The TCR CDR3 was amplified in a first-round RT-PCR using the HTBI primer set. TCRdb processed the multiplex PCR reads anew with MiXCR; each CDR3 protein has one entry. The repertoire has roughly 580,000 distinct CDR3 sequences, 11% to 15% of them found once; the top ten carry about 5.8%. The sequenced sample consisted of blood. The receptor set was obtained from a woman aged 25 to 45 with Graves' hyperthyroidism that later progressed to Graves' ophthalmopathy.

The genes are TRBV5-1 and TRBJ2-1; 13 bases are shared with TRBD2. CDR3 length equals 18 residues. The V gene's germline CDR1 is SGHRS and CDR2 YFSETQ. After removal of 4 bases from V and 0 bases from J, the junction contained 7 bases not matched to a gene. CDR3 sequence: CASSTTSGGSPSYNEQFF. The CDR3 DNA reads as TGCGCCAGCAGCACGACTAGCGGGGGGTCTCCCTCCTACAATGAGCAGTTCTTC.

In this sample, this clonotype turned up a few times. A much larger clone lies a single base off, so this may be a read error. The chain has TRBV28 and TRBJ2-2, with a tentative D call TRBD1 (5 bases). Between the trimmed V and J ends, which lost 10 bases and 4 bases, there was a span of 13 bases. Per the germline V gene, CDR1 is MDHEN and CDR2 is SYDVKM. This CDR3 is built from 13 residues. The DNA of the CDR3 is TGTGCCACCAGGGCCCCGAGCACCGGGGAGCTGTTTTTT. It yields the protein CATRAPSTGELFF. Drawing the rest from reference TRBV28 and TRBJ2-2, the complete variable domain is DVKVTQSSRYLVKRTGEKVFLECVQDMDHENMFWYRQDPGLGLRLIYFSYDVKMKEKGDIPEGYSVSREKKERFSLILESASTNQTSMYLCATRAPSTGELFFGEGSRLTVL.

This clonotype was found many times. The chain is built from TRBV20-1 and TRBJ1-6; weak D call: TRBD1 (5 bases). With 0 bases removed from V and 3 bases from J, the gap between germline ends came to 9 bases. The germline CDR1 and CDR2 sequences are DFQATT and SNEGSKA (reference sequence). The CDR3 contains 15 residues. CDR3 amino acids: CSARDIGVYNSPLHF. CDR3 bases: TGCAGTGCTAGAGACATAGGGGTCTATAATTCACCCCTCCACTTT.

This clonotype was observed many times. The V call is TRBV10-3, the J call TRBJ2-7; D unclear. The CDR3 spans 11 residues. In germline, CDR1 is ENHRY, CDR2 SYGVKD. V lost 8 bases to trimming and J lost 3 bases, with 8 bases between them. CDR3 residues: CAIAYNYEQYF. The CDR3, as DNA: TGTGCCATCGCCTACAACTACGAGCAGTACTTC.

This clonotype showed up many times. CDR3 nucleotides: TGCAGTGCTATTTCGCCCAATTCGGGGAGCAATCAGCCCCAGCATTTT. It specifies CSAISPNSGSNQPQHF. This sequence joins TRBV20-1 and TRBJ1-5; D unclear. V lost 4 bases to trimming and J lost 1 base, with 17 bases between them. The CDR3 length is 16 residues. From germline, CDR1 is DFQATT and CDR2 SNEGSKA (reference sequence).

This clonotype has only a few counts. The rearrangement uses TRBV6-2 or TRBV6-3 and TRBJ1-5, with D unclear. Trimming removed 0 bases from V and 4 bases from J, with 7 bases in between. The CDR3 sequence is 14 residues long. CDR1 is MNHEY and CDR2 is SVGEGT in the germline V gene. The CDR3 DNA reads TGTGCCAGCAGTTACTCGATCCTGAATCAGCCCCAGCATTTT. Protein sequence: CASSYSILNQPQHF.

The V gene is TRBV27, the J gene TRBJ2-5; D assignment may be TRBD1 or TRBD2 (5 bases each). V was cut by 6 bases and J by 3 bases, with 8 bases left in between. This CDR3 contains 12 residues. CDR1 is MNHEY, CDR2 SMNVEV, per germline (reference sequence). CDR3 sequence (DNA): TGTGCCAGCAGGGGGACGGAAGAGACCCAGTACTTC. It codes for CASRGTEETQYF.

The chain couples TRBV28 to TRBJ1-5; weak D call: TRBD1 (6 bases). V dropped 3 bases and J dropped 10 bases, with 22 bases sitting between them. The germline gives CDR1 MDHEN, CDR2 SYDVKM. This CDR3 contains 16 residues. This CDR3 is CASSFSGGPTNSPQHF. CDR3 bases: TGTGCCAGCAGTTTTTCGGGGGGCCCTACAAATAGTCCCCAGCATTTT.

This clonotype was counted ten times or more. The V and J genes are TRBV12-3 or TRBV12-4 and TRBJ1-2; a weak D match, TRBD1 (5 bases). This CDR3 spans 16 amino acids. The V end lost 2 bases, the J end lost 4 bases, and 17 bases lay between the germline ends. CDR3 region: CASSLTRLGTAYGYTF. DNA of the CDR3: TGTGCCAGCAGTTTAACGCGGTTGGGGACGGCCTATGGCTACACCTTC.

This clonotype was picked up a small number of times. The rearrangement uses TRBV5-5 and TRBJ2-2; perhaps TRBD2 as D (6 bases). The V gene lost 3 bases and the J gene lost 7 bases, with 19 bases spanning the gap. CDR3 length: 16 residues. Germline V gives CDR1 SGHKS, CDR2 YYEKEE (reference sequence). CDR3: CASSSEWRLDHGELFF. In DNA, the CDR3 is TGTGCCAGCAGCTCGGAGTGGAGACTAGATCACGGGGAGCTGTTTTTT.

This clonotype was found a few times. DNA for the CDR3: TGTGCCAGCAGTGAAATGATCGGGGCCTGGGGCAATGAGCAGTTCTTC. Translated: CASSEMIGAWGNEQFF. The rearrangement uses TRBV25-1 and TRBJ2-1; D is possibly TRBD1 or TRBD2 (5 bases each). The length of the CDR3 is 16 residues. Between the trimmed V and J ends, which lost 2 bases and 6 bases, there was a span of 17 bases. Germline V gene sequence: CDR1 MGHDK, CDR2 SYGVNS.

On this clonotype itself: A much more abundant neighbour one base away suggests this may be a read error. DNA for the CDR3: TGTGCCGCCAGCCCCCGGCACGGGGGGAACTCTGGAAACACCATATATTTT. This gives the protein CAASPRHGGNSGNTIYF. This chain uses TRBV15 with TRBJ1-3; TRBD1 might be the D (5 bases). CDR1 and CDR2 (germline): LNHNV, YYDKDF (reference sequence). There are 17 residues in the CDR3.

The chain couples TRBV27 to TRBJ2-1; D is unresolved. Germline lookup yields CDR1 MNHEY and CDR2 SMNVEV (reference sequence). The CDR3 runs 19 residues. Trimming took off 4 bases at V and 5 bases at J, with 27 bases between the two ends. In DNA, the CDR3 is TGTGCCAGCAGTTCCGAAGGGCCCGGGTTCTCTGGGTCGGACAATGAGCAGTTCTTC. This gives the protein CASSSEGPGFSGSDNEQFF.

This clonotype was counted between two and nine times. This chain connects TRBV5-6 to TRBJ2-1; 9 bases match TRBD2. CDR3 length: 15 residues. Trimming cost V 4 bases and J 7 bases; bases outside gene matches: 9. CDR1 is SGHDT and CDR2 is YYEEEE in the germline V gene. CDR3 amino acids: CASSRGLAGRNEQFF. The CDR3 nucleotides are TGTGCCAGCAGCCGGGGGCTAGCGGGAAGGAATGAGCAGTTCTTC.

This clonotype appeared many times. The chain has TRBV7-2 and TRBJ2-7; no reliable D call. The CDR3 consists of 15 residues. Germline values: CDR1 SGHTA, CDR2 FQGNSA. V was pared by 2 bases and J by 3 bases, with 14 bases between. CDR3 sequence (DNA): TGTGCCAGCAGCTTAACCGGCCCCCCCTACTACGAGCAGTACTTC. It translates to CASSLTGPPYYEQYF.

The chain couples TRBV7-2 to TRBJ2-3; TRBD1 matches 8 bases. J was trimmed by 2 bases and V by 6 bases; bases with no gene match: 7. CDR1 SGHTA and CDR2 FQGNSA come from the germline V gene. This CDR3 has 15 amino acids. CDR3 in amino acids: CASSPTGGNTDTQYF. The CDR3 DNA sequence: TGTGCCAGCAGTCCAACAGGGGGTAACACAGATACGCAGTATTTT.

This clonotype was picked up many times. The V and J genes are TRBV27 and TRBJ1-5; D not certain. The CDR3 length is 10 residues. Germline CDR1 reads MNHEY; CDR2 reads SMNVEV (reference sequence). Deletions cut 8 bases from V and 7 bases from J, with 6 bases between. Here the CDR3 reads CASLGQPQHF. CDR3 sequence (DNA): TGTGCCAGCCTCGGACAGCCCCAGCATTTT.

The chain is built from TRBV20-1 and TRBJ1-3; a weak D match, TRBD1 (5 bases). There are 14 residues in the CDR3. Germline V gene sequence: CDR1 DFQATT, CDR2 SNEGSKA (reference sequence). The germline V and J ends were trimmed by 2 bases and 0 bases, with 8 bases remaining between them. The CDR3 sequence: CSARQGFSGNTIYF. The CDR3 region has the DNA TGCAGTGCTAGACAGGGCTTCTCTGGAAACACCATATATTTT.

V gene TRBV24-1 combines with J gene TRBJ2-3; TRBD2 might be the D (5 bases). CDR1 KGHDR and CDR2 SFDVKD come from the germline V gene. This CDR3 is built from 14 residues. V was cut by 2 bases and J by 3 bases, with 8 bases left in between. The CDR3 loop reads CATSDYGVTDTQYF. The CDR3 DNA sequence: TGTGCCACCAGTGATTACGGGGTTACAGATACGCAGTATTTT.

This clonotype was seen only a few times. The chain couples TRBV11-2 to TRBJ1-5, with D unresolved. The CDR3 loop spans 13 amino acids. Between the trimmed V and J ends, which lost 5 bases and 8 bases, there was a span of 13 bases. The germline CDR1 and CDR2 sequences are SGHAT and FQNNGV. Here the CDR3 reads CASSAGDYEPQHF. The CDR3 bases are TGTGCCAGCAGCGCCGGCGACTACGAGCCCCAGCATTTT.

Many counts were recorded for this clonotype. J is TRBJ2-7 and V is TRBV28; D is unresolved. Between the trimmed V and J ends, which lost 5 bases and 3 bases, there was a span of 11 bases. This CDR3 contains 13 residues. Germline V CDR1 and CDR2: MDHEN, SYDVKM. DNA for the CDR3: TGTGCCAGCAGTCCCCCAGACGGCTACGAGCAGTACTTC. This gives the protein CASSPPDGYEQYF.

This clonotype was recorded many times. The V and J genes are TRBV28 and TRBJ1-2, with no clear D. The length of the CDR3 is 12 residues. V lost 8 bases and J 5 bases, leaving 12 bases between the germline ends. Germline V gene data show CDR1 as MDHEN and CDR2 as SYDVKM. The CDR3, as DNA: TGTGCCAGCTACACACGGGGTTATGGCTACACCTTC. This gives the protein CASYTRGYGYTF.

This clonotype was counted ten times or more. The chain uses TRBV10-3 and TRBJ2-1; 11 nucleotides align to TRBD2. Losses at the gene ends were 2 bases for V and 5 bases for J; bases not matched to a gene: 17. Germline CDR1 reads ENHRY; CDR2 reads SYGVKD. CDR3 length equals 20 residues. The CDR3 DNA is TGTGCCATCAGTGAGACATCGGCTAGCGGGAGGCCCTCTGGTAACAATGAGCAGTTCTTC. The encoded protein is CAISETSASGRPSGNNEQFF.